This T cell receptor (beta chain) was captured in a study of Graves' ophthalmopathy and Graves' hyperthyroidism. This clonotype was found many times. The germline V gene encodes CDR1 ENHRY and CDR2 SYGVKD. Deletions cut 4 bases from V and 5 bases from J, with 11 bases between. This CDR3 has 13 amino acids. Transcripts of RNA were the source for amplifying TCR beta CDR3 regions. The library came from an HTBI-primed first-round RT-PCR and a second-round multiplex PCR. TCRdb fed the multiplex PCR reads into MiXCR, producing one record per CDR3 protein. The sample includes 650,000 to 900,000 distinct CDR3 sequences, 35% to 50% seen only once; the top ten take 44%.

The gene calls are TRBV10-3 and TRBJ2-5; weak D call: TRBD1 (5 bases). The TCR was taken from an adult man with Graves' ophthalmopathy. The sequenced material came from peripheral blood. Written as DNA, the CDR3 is TGTGCCATCAGTGTATCAGGGTCGGAGACCCAGTACTTC. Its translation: CAISVSGSETQYF.